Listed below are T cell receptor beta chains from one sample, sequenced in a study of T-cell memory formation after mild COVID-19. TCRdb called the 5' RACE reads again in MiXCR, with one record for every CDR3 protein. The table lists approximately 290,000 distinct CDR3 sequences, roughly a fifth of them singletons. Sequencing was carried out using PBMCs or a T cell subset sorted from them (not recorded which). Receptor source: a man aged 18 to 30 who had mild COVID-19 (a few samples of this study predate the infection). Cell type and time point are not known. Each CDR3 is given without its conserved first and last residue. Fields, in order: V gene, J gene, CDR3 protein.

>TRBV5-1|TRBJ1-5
ASSLAGNSNQPQH
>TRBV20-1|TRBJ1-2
SAGAGGGFDYGYT
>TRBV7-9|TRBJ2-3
ASSLLAGPTDTQY
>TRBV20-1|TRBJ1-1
THWRGTEAF
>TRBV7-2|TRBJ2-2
ASSSLGQGLTGRVGELF
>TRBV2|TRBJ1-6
ASSSETPDGSPLH
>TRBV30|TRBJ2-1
AWRSLSSYNEQF
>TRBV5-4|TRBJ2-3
ASSLRDIRTDTQY
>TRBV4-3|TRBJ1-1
ASSQEPGTEAF
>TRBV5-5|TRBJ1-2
ASSGGGHSKGGYGYT
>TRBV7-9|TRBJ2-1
ASSPRQGGMGNEQF
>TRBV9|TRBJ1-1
ASSVGQLNTEAF
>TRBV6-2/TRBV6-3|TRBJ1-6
ASSSQGENSPLH
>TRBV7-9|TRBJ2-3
ASRTGTLSTDTQY
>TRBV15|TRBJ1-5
ATSRAGPYNQPQH
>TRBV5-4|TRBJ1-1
ASSLQGVNTEAF
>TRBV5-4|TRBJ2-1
ALHTGGLAGNNEQF
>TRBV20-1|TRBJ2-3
SANAGSPDTQY
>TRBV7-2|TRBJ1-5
ASSPDRSVGSQH
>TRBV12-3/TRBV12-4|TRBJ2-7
ASGNRLAVSSYEQY
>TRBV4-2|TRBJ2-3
ASSQERAMGADTQY
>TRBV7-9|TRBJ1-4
ASSLPGTAATNEKLF
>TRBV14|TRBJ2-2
ASSLWTGGTGELF
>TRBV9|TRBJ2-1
ASSVDRGTPYNEQF
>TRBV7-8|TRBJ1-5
ASSKNRADQPQH
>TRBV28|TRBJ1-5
ASNVQGLGQPQH
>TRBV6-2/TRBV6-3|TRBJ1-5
ASSYLPLSSQPQH
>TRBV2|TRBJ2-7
AGGQGASSYEQY
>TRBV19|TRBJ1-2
ASSATGMGGYT
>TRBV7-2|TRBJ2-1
ASSTGQGVSNEQF
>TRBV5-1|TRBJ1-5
ASSLTQGRPQH
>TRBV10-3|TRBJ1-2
AIRTGTGGAGYT
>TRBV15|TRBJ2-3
ATSREASGLTDTQY
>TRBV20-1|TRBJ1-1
SAISRGQGPTEAF
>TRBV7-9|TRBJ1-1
ASSPDIYTEAF
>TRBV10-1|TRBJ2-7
ASSESRGARRY
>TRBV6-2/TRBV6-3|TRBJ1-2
ASSLEGPPSYGYT
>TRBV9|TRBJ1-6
ASSLTGGDSPLH
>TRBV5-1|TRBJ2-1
ASSLAQGITNEQF
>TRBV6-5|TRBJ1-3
ASSYAEAPGNTIY
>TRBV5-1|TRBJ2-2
ASHSGTGYTGELF
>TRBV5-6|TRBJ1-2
ASRGGQNYGYT
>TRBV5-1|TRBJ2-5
ASSLDRVTLETQY
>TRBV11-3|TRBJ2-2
ASSSKQGAGGELF
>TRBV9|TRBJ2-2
ASSAKGTTGELF
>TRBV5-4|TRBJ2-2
ASSLRQGGTGELF
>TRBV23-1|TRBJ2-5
ASSQLRTSEETQY
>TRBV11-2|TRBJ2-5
ASSIHTGQGETQY
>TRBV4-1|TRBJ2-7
ASSQMVGYEQY
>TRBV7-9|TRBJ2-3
ASSLDQGSDTQY
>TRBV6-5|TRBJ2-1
ASRVGGPYNEQF
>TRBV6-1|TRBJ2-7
ASGAGGISYEQY
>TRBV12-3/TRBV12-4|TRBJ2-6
ASSLVNNRGRRGANVLT
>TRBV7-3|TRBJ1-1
ASSYTTDTEAF